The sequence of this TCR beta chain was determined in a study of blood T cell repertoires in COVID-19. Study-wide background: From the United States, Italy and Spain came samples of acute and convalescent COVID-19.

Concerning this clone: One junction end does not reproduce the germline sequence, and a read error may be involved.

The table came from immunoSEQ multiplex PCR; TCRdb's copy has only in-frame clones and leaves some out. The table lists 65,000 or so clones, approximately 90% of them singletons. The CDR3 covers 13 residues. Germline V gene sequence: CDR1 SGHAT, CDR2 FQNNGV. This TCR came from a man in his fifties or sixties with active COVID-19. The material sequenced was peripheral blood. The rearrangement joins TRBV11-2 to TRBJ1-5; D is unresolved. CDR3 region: CASSLDSYQPQHF. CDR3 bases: TGTGCCAGCAGCTTAGATAGCTATCAGCCCCAGCATTTT.